Listed below are T cell receptor beta chains from one sample, sequenced in a study of cytomegalovirus exposure and HLA in healthy donors. The repertoire was sequenced with immunoSEQ multiplex PCR; TCRdb's copy has only in-frame clones and lacks some. The repertoire holds 75,000 to 100,000 clones, over 65% seen once, with 1.8% in the top ten. Sequenced material: PBMCs. The receptors here all came from a male donor in good health and CMV-seronegative. Each CDR3 is given with its conserved first and last residue. The D gene is left open where the match is weak. Only some rows state a clone size, as once, few, many or a class for expanded clones.

NA	TRBV28	NA	TRBJ2-3	TGTGCCAGCAGTTTATTGGGGGCCGGGGGCACAGATACGCAGTATTTT	CASSLLGAGGTDTQYF
NA	TRBV28	NA	TRBJ1-1	TGTGCCACTGGGAGTGGGGACACTGAAGCTTTCTTT	CATGSGDTEAFF
NA	TRBV10-2	NA	TRBJ1-1	TGCGCCAGCAGTGAACAGTTCAACACTGAAGCTTTCTTT	CASSEQFNTEAFF
TRBD1	TRBV7-9	NA	TRBJ1-5	TGTGCCAGCAGCTCCCGGGACAGGGGTATTGGGCCCCAGCATTTT	CASSSRDRGIGPQHF
NA	TRBV9	NA	TRBJ2-5	TGTGCCAGCAGCGAGAGCTCCAGGGTCCCAGAGACCCAGTACTTC	CASSESSRVPETQYF
TRBD1	TRBV29-1	NA	TRBJ2-7	TGCAGCGCTTCCGGGACAGACCTTTCCTACGAGCAGTACTTC	CSASGTDLSYEQYF
TRBD1	TRBV10-2	NA	TRBJ1-5	TGCGCCAGCAGTAGAGGGACAGGGAATCAGCCCCAGCATTTT	CASSRGTGNQPQHF
NA	TRBV5-1	NA	TRBJ1-3	TGCGCCAGCAGCTTGGGGTTCGGGGGAATTACCTCTGGAAACACCATATATTTT	CASSLGFGGITSGNTIYF
TRBD1	TRBV28	NA	TRBJ1-2	TGTGCCAGCAGACCCCAGGGGGCGCGGGGCTACACCTTC	CASRPQGARGYTF
NA	TRBV12-2	NA	TRBJ2-1	TGTGCAAGTCGCAGGCGCAGGACTAGCGGGGCCCCAAGGCAGTTCTTC	CASRRRRTSGAPRQFF
TRBD1	TRBV28	NA	TRBJ1-2	TGTGCCAGCAGTTTATCGGGACAGGGGTTTAGTAATGTGTTTCGCACCTTC	CASSLSGQGFSNVFRTF
NA	TRBV19	NA	TRBJ2-7	TGTGCCAGTAGTAATACAGGGTCCATGGGCTACGAGCAGTACTTC	CASSNTGSMGYEQYF
TRBD2	TRBV5-4	NA	TRBJ2-7	TGTGCCAGCAGCTTTGCGGGGGGAGGTTTAATCTACGAGCAGTACTTC	CASSFAGGGLIYEQYF
NA	TRBV6-1	NA	TRBJ2-7	TGTGCCAGCAGACCACGGGTTCCGAATTTTTACGAGCAGTACTTC	CASRPRVPNFYEQYF
NA	TRBV21-1	NA	TRBJ2-7	TGTGCCAGCAGCTTAGCGGGACCCACGACGGGGGAGCAGTACTTC	CASSLAGPTTGEQYF
NA	TRBV5-1	NA	TRBJ1-1	TGCGCCAGCAGTCACCGGGAGGGCGGGAACACTGAAGCTTTCTTT	CASSHREGGNTEAFF
NA	TRBV5-5	many	TRBJ2-7	TGTGCCAGCAGCTTGGCCCCACTAGAATCCTACGAGCAGTACTTC	CASSLAPLESYEQYF
NA	TRBV6-6	few	TRBJ2-7	TGTGCCAGCAGTTACCCATGGGGGCGATCCTACGAGCAGTACTTC	CASSYPWGRSYEQYF
TRBD2	TRBV9	NA	TRBJ2-2	TGTGCCAGCAGCCCACGACTAGCGGGGGACACCGGGGAGCTGTTTTTT	CASSPRLAGDTGELFF